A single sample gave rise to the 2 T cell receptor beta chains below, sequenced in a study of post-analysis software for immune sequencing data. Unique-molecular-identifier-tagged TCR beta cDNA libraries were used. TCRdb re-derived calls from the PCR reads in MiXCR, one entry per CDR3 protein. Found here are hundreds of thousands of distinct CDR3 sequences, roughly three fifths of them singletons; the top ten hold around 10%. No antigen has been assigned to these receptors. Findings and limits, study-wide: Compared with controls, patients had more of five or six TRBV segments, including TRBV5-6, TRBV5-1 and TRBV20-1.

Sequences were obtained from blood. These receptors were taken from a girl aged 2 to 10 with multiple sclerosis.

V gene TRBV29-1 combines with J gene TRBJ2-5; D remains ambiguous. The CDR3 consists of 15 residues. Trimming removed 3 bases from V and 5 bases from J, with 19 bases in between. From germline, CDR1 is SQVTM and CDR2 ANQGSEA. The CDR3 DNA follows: TGCAGCGTTGATCCTGTCCACCGGCCCGCGGAGACCCAGTACTTC. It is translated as CSVDPVHRPAETQYF.

The CDR3 reads CSARDSIGTSGEDADTQYF. The CDR3 DNA reads as TGCAGTGCTAGAGATTCGATCGGGACTAGCGGGGAAGACGCAGATACGCAGTATTTT. This rearrangement joins TRBV20-1 to TRBJ2-3, with TRBD2 identical over 13 bases. CDR1 is DFQATT and CDR2 is SNEGSKA in the germline V gene (reference sequence). V lost 0 bases to trimming and J lost 4 bases; unmatched junction nucleotides: 13. This CDR3 region has 19 residues.